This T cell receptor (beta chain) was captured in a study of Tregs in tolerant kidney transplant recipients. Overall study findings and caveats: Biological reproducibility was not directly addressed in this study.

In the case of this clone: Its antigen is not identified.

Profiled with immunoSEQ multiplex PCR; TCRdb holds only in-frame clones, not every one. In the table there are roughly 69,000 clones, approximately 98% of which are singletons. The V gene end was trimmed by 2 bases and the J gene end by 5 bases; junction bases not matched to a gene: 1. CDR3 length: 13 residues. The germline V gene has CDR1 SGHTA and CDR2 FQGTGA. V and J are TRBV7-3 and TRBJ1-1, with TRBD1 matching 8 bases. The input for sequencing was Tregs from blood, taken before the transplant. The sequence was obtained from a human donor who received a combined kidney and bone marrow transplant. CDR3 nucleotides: TGTGCCAGCAGCTTAGACAGGGGTACTGAAGCTTTCTTT. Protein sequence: CASSLDRGTEAFF.